This TCR beta chain derives from a study of blood T cell repertoires in COVID-19. About the research overall: Donors in the United States, Italy and Spain gave samples during acute or convalescent COVID-19. The cDNA or gDNA used as material had been derived from T cells, B-cell-depleted T cells, or PBMCs.

Trimming removed 3 bases from V and 3 bases from J; junction bases left unmatched: 8. This CDR3 contains 15 residues. Germline-derived CDR1 and CDR2 are SNHLY and FYNNEI. Original processing notes: The authors estimated nucleated cell counts from reference gene primer amplification. This table comes from immunoSEQ multiplex PCR, and its TCRdb copy is limited to in-frame clones, with some not included. That table supplies the V and J calls and clone size; D and trimming were determined from the DNA. This repertoire shows roughly 100,000 clones, over 75% found once; its top ten account for 4% to 5%. The source of this sequence is a man aged 50 or older with acute or convalescent COVID-19. Sequenced: peripheral blood. The gene calls are TRBV2 and TRBJ2-7; 7 nucleotides agree with TRBD2. The CDR3 loop is CASSDWSSGNYEQYF. The CDR3 nucleotides are TGTGCCAGCAGTGACTGGTCTAGCGGAAACTACGAGCAGTACTTC.